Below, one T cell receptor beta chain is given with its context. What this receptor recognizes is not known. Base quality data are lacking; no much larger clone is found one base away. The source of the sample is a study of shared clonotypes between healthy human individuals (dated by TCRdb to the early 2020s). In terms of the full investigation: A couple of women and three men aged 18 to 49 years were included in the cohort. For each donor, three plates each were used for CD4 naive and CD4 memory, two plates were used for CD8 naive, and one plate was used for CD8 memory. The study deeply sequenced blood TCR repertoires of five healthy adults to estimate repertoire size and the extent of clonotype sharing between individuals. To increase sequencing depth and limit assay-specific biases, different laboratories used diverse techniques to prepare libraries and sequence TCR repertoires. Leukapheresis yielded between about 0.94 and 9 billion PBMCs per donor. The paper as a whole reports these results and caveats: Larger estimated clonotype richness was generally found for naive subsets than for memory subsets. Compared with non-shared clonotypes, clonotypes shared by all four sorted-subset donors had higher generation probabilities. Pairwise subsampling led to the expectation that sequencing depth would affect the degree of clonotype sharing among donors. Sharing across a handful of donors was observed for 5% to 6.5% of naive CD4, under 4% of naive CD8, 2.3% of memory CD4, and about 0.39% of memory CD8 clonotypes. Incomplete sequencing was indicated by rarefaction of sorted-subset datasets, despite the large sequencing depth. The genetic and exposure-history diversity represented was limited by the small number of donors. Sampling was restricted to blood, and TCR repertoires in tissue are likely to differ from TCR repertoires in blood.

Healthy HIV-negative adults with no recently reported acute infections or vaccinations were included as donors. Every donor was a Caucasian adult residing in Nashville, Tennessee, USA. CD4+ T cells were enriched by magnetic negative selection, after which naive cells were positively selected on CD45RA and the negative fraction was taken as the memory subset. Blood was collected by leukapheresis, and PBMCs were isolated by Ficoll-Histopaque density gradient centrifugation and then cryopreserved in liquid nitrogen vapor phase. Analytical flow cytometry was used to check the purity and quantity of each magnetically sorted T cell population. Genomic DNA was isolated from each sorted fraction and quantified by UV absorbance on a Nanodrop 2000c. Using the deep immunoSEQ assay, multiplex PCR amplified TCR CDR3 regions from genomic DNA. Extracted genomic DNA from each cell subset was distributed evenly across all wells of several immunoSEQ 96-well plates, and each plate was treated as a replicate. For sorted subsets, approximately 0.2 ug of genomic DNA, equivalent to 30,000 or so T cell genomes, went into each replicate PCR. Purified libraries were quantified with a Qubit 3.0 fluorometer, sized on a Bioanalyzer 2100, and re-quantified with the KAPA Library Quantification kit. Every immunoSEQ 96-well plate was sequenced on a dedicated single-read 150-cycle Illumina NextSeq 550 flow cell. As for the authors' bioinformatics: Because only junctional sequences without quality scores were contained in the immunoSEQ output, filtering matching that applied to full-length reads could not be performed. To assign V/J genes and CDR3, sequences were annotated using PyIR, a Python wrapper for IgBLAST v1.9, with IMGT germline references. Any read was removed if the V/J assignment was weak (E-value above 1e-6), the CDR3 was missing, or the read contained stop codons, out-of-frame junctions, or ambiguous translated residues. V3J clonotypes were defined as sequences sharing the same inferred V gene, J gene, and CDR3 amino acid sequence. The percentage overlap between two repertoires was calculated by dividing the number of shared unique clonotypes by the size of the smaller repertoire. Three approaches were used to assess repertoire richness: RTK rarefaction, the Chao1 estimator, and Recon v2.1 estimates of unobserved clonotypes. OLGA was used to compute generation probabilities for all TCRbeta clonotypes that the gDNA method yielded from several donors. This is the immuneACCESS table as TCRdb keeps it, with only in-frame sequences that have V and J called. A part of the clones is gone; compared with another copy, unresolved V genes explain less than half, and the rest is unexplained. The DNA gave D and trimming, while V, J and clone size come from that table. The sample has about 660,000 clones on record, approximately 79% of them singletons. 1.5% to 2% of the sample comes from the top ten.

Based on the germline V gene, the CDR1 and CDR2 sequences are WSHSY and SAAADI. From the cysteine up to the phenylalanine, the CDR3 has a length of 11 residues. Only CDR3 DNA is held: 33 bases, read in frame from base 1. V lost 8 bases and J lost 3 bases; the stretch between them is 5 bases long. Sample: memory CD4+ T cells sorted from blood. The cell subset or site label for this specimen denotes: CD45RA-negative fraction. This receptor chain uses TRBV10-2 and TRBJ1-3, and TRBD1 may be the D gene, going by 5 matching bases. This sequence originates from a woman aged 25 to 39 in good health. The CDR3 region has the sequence CASGGGNTIYF. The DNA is TGCGCCAGCGGGGGTGGAAACACCATATATTTT.